One sample yielded the 27 T cell receptor beta chains listed below, sequenced in a study of preoperative IRX-2 immunotherapy in early breast cancer. Generated by immunoSEQ multiplex PCR, the TCRdb table keeps only in-frame clones and is missing some. The data show about 32,000 clones, with over 80% seen just once and roughly 2.6% held by the top ten. The treatment is: preoperative locoregional IRX-2 cytokine immunotherapy. The sequenced sample was lymph node tissue, obtained from a patient treated with IRX-2 immunotherapy. The receptor source for this set is a human donor with breast cancer.

The rearrangement links TRBV6-8 to TRBJ1-5, with D perhaps matching TRBD1 (5 bases). The CDR3 loop spans 15 amino acids. V gave up 4 bases and J gave up 1 base, with 11 bases separating them. Germline V gene lookup returns CDR1 MNHGY and CDR2 SAAAGT. DNA for the CDR3: TGTGCCAGCAGTTTGGGGGTTTCGAGCAATCAGCCCCAGCATTTT. This translates into CASSLGVSSNQPQHF.

The chain couples TRBV30 to TRBJ2-1, with 11 bases that match TRBD1. There are 15 residues in the CDR3. Germline V gene sequence: CDR1 GTSNPN, CDR2 SVGIG (reference sequence). J was trimmed by 9 bases and V by 0 bases; bases with no gene match: 7. The CDR3 DNA sequence: TGTGCCTGGAGTGTAACGGACAGGGGGCCAGGTGAGCAGTTCTTC. Its translation: CAWSVTDRGPGEQFF.

Worth noting for this clone: Relative to the germline gene, one junction end is altered; a read error may explain this. The J gene is TRBJ2-7, the V gene TRBV6-7; possible D gene TRBD1, 6 bases. TRBV6-7 is reported as an ORF; its role is uncertain. This CDR3 is built from 14 residues. The CDR3 DNA follows: TGTACCAGCAGGGGATCCCTGGTTAGGGAGAGACAATACTTC. Protein product: CTSRGSLVRERQYF.

This clone was observed a few times. The CDR3 DNA reads TGCGCCAGCAGTGACCACTCAGCCAACGTCCTGACTTTC. Its translation: CASSDHSANVLTF. V gene TRBV10-2 combines with J gene TRBJ2-6; D is uncertain. The CDR3 consists of 13 residues. Trimming took off 3 bases at V and 7 bases at J, with 7 bases between the two ends. CDR1 is WSHSY and CDR2 is SAAADI in the germline V gene.

The CDR3 region has the DNA TGTGCCAGCAGGGACAGGGTAGGCACAGATACGCAGTATTTT. This translates into CASRDRVGTDTQYF. The V and J genes are TRBV14 and TRBJ2-3, with 8 bases lining up with TRBD1. Trimming removed 6 bases from V and 1 base from J; junction bases left unmatched: 3. This CDR3 is 14 amino acids long. Germline V gives CDR1 SGHDN, CDR2 FVKESK.

This chain connects TRBV1 to TRBJ2-3; TRBD2, the table's D call, was not compared with the DNA. TRBV1 is shown as a pseudogene. This CDR3 contains 18 residues. The DNA of the CDR3 is TGCGCCAGCAGCCAAGATGCTAGCGGGAGGACAACGCCAGATACGCAGTATTTT. It codes for CASSQDASGRTTPDTQYF.

The chain carries TRBV28 and TRBJ1-4; D is perhaps TRBD1 (5 bases). Trimming removed 6 bases from V and 7 bases from J, with 15 bases in between. CDR3 size: 14 residues. CDR1 and CDR2 (germline): MDHEN, SYDVKM. The CDR3 is CASRLGQGGEKLFF. CDR3 nucleotide sequence: TGTGCCAGCAGATTGGGGCAGGGAGGTGAAAAACTGTTTTTT.

The CDR3 DNA follows: TGTGCCAGCAGGGCTCCGGCCAGCATGAACACTGAAGCTTTCTTT. This sequence encodes CASRAPASMNTEAFF. J is TRBJ1-1 and V is TRBV28, with D unresolved. V gave up 6 bases and J gave up 0 bases, with 14 bases separating them. CDR3 length: 15 amino acids. Germline V gene lookup returns CDR1 MDHEN and CDR2 SYDVKM.

This rearrangement joins TRBV10-2 to TRBJ2-7, with D tentatively TRBD1 (6 bases). This CDR3 contains 15 residues. Germline V gives CDR1 WSHSY, CDR2 SAAADI. Trimming stripped 5 bases from V and 3 bases from J, with 17 bases between. This CDR3 reads CASSTPEGQSYEQYF. The CDR3 DNA sequence: TGCGCCAGCAGTACCCCGGAAGGACAGAGCTACGAGCAGTACTTC.

The CDR3 DNA reads TGTGCCAGCATTCGGGCGAACGGGGAGCTGTTTTTT. Its translation is CASIRANGELFF. The chain employs TRBV6-8 and TRBJ2-2, with unresolved D. Germline lookup yields CDR1 MNHGY and CDR2 SAAAGT. The CDR3 covers 12 residues. Trimming shortened V by 7 bases and J by 7 bases, and 10 bases separated the two germline ends.

The chain combines TRBV15 with TRBJ1-4; D call uncertain. This CDR3 comprises 16 residues. V lost 1 base and J lost 5, with 14 bases in between. Germline V gives CDR1 LNHNV, CDR2 YYDKDF (reference sequence). CDR3 sequence (DNA): TGTGCCACCAGCAGAGGTTTTGGGCAGATCAATGAAAAACTGTTTTTT. This codes for CATSRGFGQINEKLFF.

J is TRBJ2-7 and V is TRBV25-1; D is uncertain. This CDR3 is built from 13 residues. V dropped 5 bases and J dropped 3 bases, with 11 bases sitting between them. From germline, CDR1 is MGHDK and CDR2 SYGVNS. The CDR3 coding sequence is TGTGCCAGCAGTCTGCGGTCCGACTACGAGCAGTACTTC. Protein: CASSLRSDYEQYF.

This clone was counted a single time. The V and J genes are TRBV6-8 and TRBJ1-2; 9 nucleotides align to TRBD1. After removal of 6 bases from V and 5 bases from J, the junction contained 7 bases not matched to a gene. There are 14 residues in the CDR3. Germline V gene lookup returns CDR1 MNHGY and CDR2 SAAAGT. In nucleotides, the CDR3 is TGTGCCAGCAGCGGACAGGGGACGGTATATGGCTACACCTTC. As protein: CASSGQGTVYGYTF.

V gene TRBV14 combines with J gene TRBJ1-1; the match to TRBD1 covers 8 bases. Trimming cost V 2 bases and J 1 base; bases outside gene matches: 3. Germline CDR1 reads SGHDN; CDR2 reads FVKESK. The CDR3 sequence is 15 residues long. The CDR3 protein is CASSQLDRGNTEAFF. The CDR3 region has the DNA TGTGCCAGCAGCCAACTCGACAGGGGGAACACTGAAGCTTTCTTT.

J is TRBJ2-7 and V is TRBV28; 8 nucleotides align to TRBD2. V lost 3 bases to trimming and J lost 5 bases; unmatched junction nucleotides: 6. Germline CDR1 MDHEN, CDR2 SYDVKM. The CDR3 extends over 14 amino acids. CDR3 nucleotide sequence: TGTGCCAGCAGTTTGGTAGCGGGGTTGAACGAGCAGTACTTC. Translating gives CASSLVAGLNEQYF.

The J gene is TRBJ2-2, the V gene TRBV19, with no clear D. Germline V gene lookup returns CDR1 LNHDA and CDR2 SQIVND (reference sequence). The CDR3 extends over 14 amino acids. Trimming shortened V by 0 bases and J by 1 base, and 3 bases separated the two germline ends. This CDR3 is CASSIDQNTGELFF. The CDR3 coding sequence is TGTGCCAGTAGTATAGATCAGAACACCGGGGAGCTGTTTTTT.

The chain couples TRBV19 to TRBJ2-3; D unresolved. V was clipped by 3 bases and J by 2 bases, with 9 bases between them. The CDR3 totals 14 residues. Germline V gives CDR1 LNHDA, CDR2 SQIVND (reference sequence). CDR3 residues: CASSIRLPTDTQYF. The CDR3 coding sequence is TGTGCCAGTAGTATTAGGCTACCCACAGATACGCAGTATTTT.

For the CDR3, the DNA is TGCGCCAGCAGCCCCACTGACGGACAGGTCAGGGCGTGGACTAGCGGGATTGTTGAGCAGTTCTTC. As protein: CASSPTDGQVRAWTSGIVEQFF. The rearrangement links TRBV5-1 to TRBJ2-1; 12 bases line up with TRBD2. The CDR3 is 22 residues long. Trimming at V came to 4 bases and at J to 9 bases, leaving 29 bases not matched to a gene. Looked up from germline, CDR1 is SGHRS and CDR2 is YFSETQ.

This chain joins TRBV28 and TRBJ1-3; TRBD1 aligns across 7 bases. Germline CDR1 reads MDHEN; CDR2 reads SYDVKM. This CDR3 spans 14 amino acids. The J segment lost 2 bases and the V segment lost 8 bases, leaving 6 bases of the junction unmatched. The CDR3 loop is CASEEQGPGNTIYF. DNA for the CDR3: TGTGCCAGCGAGGAACAGGGGCCTGGAAACACCATATATTTT.

This clone came up a few times. The J gene is TRBJ1-1, the V gene TRBV12-5; 8 nucleotides line up with TRBD1. CDR3 length equals 14 residues. From germline, CDR1 is LGHNT and CDR2 FRNRAP. The CDR3 DNA is TGTGCCAGCAAGACAGGGGCCTTGAACACTGAAGCTTTCTTT. Translating gives CASKTGALNTEAFF.

This rearrangement joins TRBV28 to TRBJ1-2, with 7 bases that match TRBD1. V dropped 6 bases and J dropped 5; count of bases not matched to a gene: 6. Germline CDR1 reads MDHEN; CDR2 reads SYDVKM. The CDR3 totals 13 residues. This CDR3 reads CASSSRQGYGYTF. In DNA form, the CDR3 reads TGTGCCAGCAGCTCTAGACAGGGTTATGGCTACACCTTC.

The J gene is TRBJ2-7, the V gene TRBV15; possibly TRBD2 for D (6 bases). CDR3 length: 16 amino acids. The germline V gene encodes CDR1 LNHNV and CDR2 YYDKDF (reference sequence). Trimming took 0 bases from V and 6 from J, leaving 18 bases between them. The CDR3, as DNA: TGTGCCACCAGCAGAGATGGTAGCGGAACCTGGGGCGAGCAGTACTTC. Encoded protein: CATSRDGSGTWGEQYF. Full variable domain (outside the CDR3, taken from reference TRBV15 and TRBJ2-7): DAMVIQNPRYQVTQFGKPVTLSCSQTLNHNVMYWYQQKSSQAPKLLFHYYDKDFNNEADTPDNFQSRRPNTSFCFLDIRSPGLGDTAMYLCATSRDGSGTWGEQYFGPGTRLTVT.

This clone was counted a few times. This chain links TRBV6-8 with TRBJ2-1, with 9 bases matching TRBD2. This CDR3 is 16 amino acids long. Germline V gene lookup returns CDR1 MNHGY and CDR2 SAAAGT. Trimming removed 6 bases from V and 10 bases from J; junction bases left unmatched: 16. CDR3 region: CASRGDGGRGRVEQFF. The CDR3 DNA reads TGTGCCAGCAGAGGTGACGGCGGGAGGGGGAGGGTAGAGCAGTTCTTC.

The chain couples TRBV28 to TRBJ1-1, with unresolved D. Germline V gene data show CDR1 as MDHEN and CDR2 as SYDVKM. This CDR3 contains 13 residues. Trimming cost V 2 bases and J 4 bases, with 8 bases left between them. For the CDR3, the DNA is TGTGCCAGCAGTTTAATCACACTCACTGAAGCTTTCTTT. Amino acid sequence: CASSLITLTEAFF. The entire variable domain, with the rest obtained from reference TRBV28 and TRBJ1-1, is as follows: DVKVTQSSRYLVKRTGEKVFLECVQDMDHENMFWYRQDPGLGLRLIYFSYDVKMKEKGDIPEGYSVSREKKERFSLILESASTNQTSMYLCASSLITLTEAFFGQGTRLTVV.

The gene calls are TRBV30 and TRBJ1-1; unclear D gene. This CDR3 region has 11 residues. The germline V and J ends were trimmed by 3 bases and 5 bases, with 7 bases remaining between them. Per germline, CDR1 GTSNPN and CDR2 SVGIG (reference sequence). DNA for the CDR3: TGTGCCTGGAGAGAGGGTACTGAAGCTTTCTTT. As protein: CAWREGTEAFF.

The chain recombines TRBV29-1 with TRBJ1-4; unclear D gene. The CDR3 consists of 12 residues. Trimming shortened V by 4 bases and J by 6 bases, and 9 bases separated the two germline ends. CDR1 and CDR2 (germline): SQVTM, ANQGSEA. For the CDR3, the DNA is TGCAGCGTTGGGGGTCCTTATGAAAAACTGTTTTTT. This encodes CSVGGPYEKLFF.

This sequence joins TRBV5-1 and TRBJ1-2, with TRBD1 matching 7 bases. Germline loops: CDR1 SGHRS, CDR2 YFSETQ. The CDR3 contains 14 residues. Losses at the gene ends were 4 bases for V and 8 bases for J; bases not matched to a gene: 11. CDR3 sequence (DNA): TGCGCCAGCAGCCACCGAGTCCGGGACAGCGGCTACACCTTC. Its protein is CASSHRVRDSGYTF.